The sequence of this TCR beta chain was determined in a study of shared clonotypes between healthy human individuals. Study information: Each donor's CD8 memory used one plate, CD8 naive two, each CD4 subset three. Notes on the study in general: Larger estimated richness was generally recorded for naive subsets relative to memory subsets. Clonotype sharing across donors was expected to vary with sequencing depth.

Per germline, CDR1 SNHLY and CDR2 FYNNEI. V was clipped by 6 bases and J by 0 bases, with 8 bases between them. This CDR3 has 13 residues. On this clone: Its antigen remains unknown.

Execution of the assay was at deep level. Data came from immunoSEQ multiplex PCR; TCRdb stores just in-frame clones and leaves some out. The sample holds about 1 million clones, about three quarters seen once. The chain joins TRBV2 to TRBJ1-2, with TRBD1 as a possible D gene (5 bases). This clonotype originated in a man aged 18 to 29 in good health. Sequenced: memory CD4+ T cells sorted from blood. The sample's subset: CD45RA-negative fraction. The CDR3 loop reads CASRTTANYGYTF. The CDR3 DNA sequence: TGTGCCAGCAGGACGACAGCTAACTATGGCTACACCTTC.